These 24 T cell receptor beta chains came from one sample sequenced in a study of shared clonotypes between healthy human individuals. Profiled with immunoSEQ multiplex PCR; TCRdb holds only in-frame clones, not every one. The data contain hundreds of thousands of clones, around 96% of them singletons. CD45RO-negative cells were positively selected for CCR7, leaving out terminally differentiated effector memory CD45RA+ cells. The material sequenced was naive CD8+ T cells sorted from blood. The source is a woman in her 30s in good health.

As DNA, the CDR3 is TGTGCCAGCAGCTTAGGCGAGCAGGGGGCAAATGAAGCTTTCTTT. This translates into CASSLGEQGANEAFF. This chain uses TRBV7-6 with TRBJ1-1; 8 bases line up with TRBD1. V lost 1 base to trimming and J lost 7 bases; unmatched junction nucleotides: 8. Germline loops: CDR1 SGHVS, CDR2 FNYEAQ. The CDR3 loop spans 15 amino acids.

The chain recombines TRBV4-1 with TRBJ2-2, with D perhaps matching TRBD1 (5 bases). The V gene lost 1 base and the J gene lost 5 bases, with 17 bases spanning the gap. Germline V gene lookup returns CDR1 MGHRA and CDR2 YSYEKL. The CDR3 has 17 amino acids. The CDR3: CASSQGWVGVVTGELFF. CDR3 nucleotides: TGCGCCAGCAGCCAAGGATGGGTAGGGGTTGTAACCGGGGAGCTGTTTTTT.

The rearrangement joins TRBV7-9 to TRBJ1-1; possible D gene TRBD1, 6 bases. Germline CDR1 is SEHNR and CDR2 is FQNEAQ (reference sequence). The CDR3 length is 13 residues. V lost 10 bases and J lost 5, with 17 bases in between. The CDR3 is CAIGGGEGTEAFF. CDR3 sequence (DNA): TGTGCCATAGGCGGGGGCGAAGGGACTGAAGCTTTCTTT.

The chain employs TRBV5-6 and TRBJ2-7, with 8 bases lining up with TRBD2. The CDR3 consists of 15 residues. Per the germline V gene, CDR1 is SGHDT and CDR2 is YYEEEE. V shed 0 bases and J 11 bases; nucleotides not matched to a gene: 13. As DNA, the CDR3 is TGTGCCAGCAGCTTGGCTACAGGGATAGCGGGATCTGAGTACTTC. This translates into CASSLATGIAGSEYF.

The chain employs TRBV10-3 and TRBJ1-1, with 9 bases matching TRBD1. The germline V gene encodes CDR1 ENHRY and CDR2 SYGVKD. J lost 5 bases, V lost 5 bases, and 6 bases had no gene match. The CDR3 is made up of 14 amino acids. CDR3 loop: CAISPTGGGTEAFF. The CDR3 nucleotides read TGTGCCATCAGTCCGACAGGGGGAGGGACTGAAGCTTTCTTT.

The chain uses TRBV28 and TRBJ1-5; no definite D call. The V gene lost 7 bases and the J gene lost 6 bases, with 13 bases spanning the gap. The CDR3 has 13 amino acids. Germline CDR1 and CDR2: MDHEN and SYDVKM. As DNA, the CDR3 is TGTGCCAGCACTATAGGGTTGGCTCAGCCCCAGCATTTT. Its protein product is CASTIGLAQPQHF.

The chain employs TRBV5-1 and TRBJ2-7, with 8 bases identical to TRBD2. The CDR3 is 18 amino acids. CDR1 SGHRS and CDR2 YFSETQ come from the germline V gene. Germline trimming cut 0 bases from V and 3 bases from J; bases unmatched to any gene: 14. The CDR3 spells CASSLAVVTGGLVYEQYF. The CDR3 DNA follows: TGCGCCAGCAGCTTGGCCGTAGTTACTGGGGGACTAGTCTACGAGCAGTACTTC.

The rearrangement joins TRBV2 to TRBJ2-7, with a possible D match to TRBD2 (5 bases). Germline V CDR1 and CDR2: SNHLY, FYNNEI. V lost 0 bases to trimming and J lost 2 bases, with 17 bases between them. This CDR3 contains 17 residues. The CDR3 spells CASSEAARRVVPYEQYF. CDR3 sequence (DNA): TGTGCCAGCAGTGAAGCGGCGAGGCGGGTGGTACCCTACGAGCAGTACTTC.

The chain carries TRBV27 and TRBJ2-7; TRBD2 matches at 9 bases. Looked up from germline, CDR1 is MNHEY and CDR2 is SMNVEV (reference sequence). The CDR3 length is 16 residues. The J segment lost 3 bases and the V segment lost 4 bases, leaving 10 bases of the junction unmatched. The CDR3 DNA follows: TGTGCCAGCAGTTCCCCGGAGGGACTAGCATACTACGAGCAGTACTTC. This encodes CASSSPEGLAYYEQYF.

The chain is built from TRBV2 and TRBJ1-2; 7 bases agree with TRBD1. V lost 2 bases and J lost 4; bases outside the gene matches: 4. The CDR3 runs to 14 residues. CDR1 and CDR2 from the germline V gene are SNHLY and FYNNEI. This CDR3 is CASSERAGGYGYTF. The CDR3 DNA reads TGTGCCAGCAGTGAACGGGCAGGGGGCTATGGCTACACCTTC.

This clone showed up just a few times. This chain uses TRBV9 with TRBJ2-2; no clear D gene. The CDR3 is made up of 12 amino acids. Germline CDR1 SGDLS, CDR2 YYNGEE. V lost 4 bases, J lost 3 bases, and 4 bases lay in between. This chain's CDR3 is CASSLDTGELFF. The CDR3 coding sequence is TGTGCCAGCAGCCTGGACACCGGGGAGCTGTTTTTT.

The chain combines TRBV7-6 with TRBJ2-3, with 13 nucleotides matching TRBD2. J gave up 6 bases and V 5 bases, and 11 bases lay outside the gene matches. The germline V gene encodes CDR1 SGHVS and CDR2 FNYEAQ. This CDR3 has 17 residues. CDR3: CASSLHSGLAGVDTQYF. CDR3 nucleotides: TGTGCCAGCAGCCTTCACTCAGGACTAGCGGGAGTGGATACGCAGTATTTT.

The rearrangement uses TRBV28 and TRBJ2-7, with a possible D match to TRBD2 (6 bases). The V gene's germline CDR1 is MDHEN and CDR2 SYDVKM. V was shortened by 7 bases and J by 7 bases, with 17 bases between the two germline ends. The CDR3 consists of 13 residues. This CDR3 is CASMSPGAQEQYF. In DNA form, the CDR3 reads TGTGCCAGCATGTCTCCGGGAGCTCAAGAGCAGTACTTC.

The chain uses TRBV27 and TRBJ1-5; D unresolved. This CDR3 spans 14 amino acids. The V end was cut by 2 bases, the J end by 9 bases, with 14 bases between. CDR1 and CDR2 (germline): MNHEY, SMNVEV (reference sequence). Here the CDR3 DNA reads TGTGCCAGCAGTTTAATGGCAGGCCATGGGCCCCAGCATTTT. Residues: CASSLMAGHGPQHF.

The chain couples TRBV7-3 to TRBJ2-5, with 9 bases identical to TRBD2. This CDR3 comprises 15 residues. The germline V gene encodes CDR1 SGHTA and CDR2 FQGTGA. V lost 2 bases, J lost 5 bases, and 6 bases stayed unmatched. The CDR3 region is CASSLAGGPSETQYF. Written as DNA, the CDR3 is TGTGCCAGCAGCTTAGCGGGAGGGCCCTCCGAGACCCAGTACTTC.

The gene calls are TRBV7-8 and TRBJ2-1, with a tentative D call TRBD1 (6 bases). Germline loops: CDR1 SGHVS, CDR2 FQNEAQ. V shed 2 bases and J shed 6 bases, with 11 bases lying between them. The CDR3 has 14 amino acids. The CDR3, as DNA: TGTGCCAGCAGCTTAAACAGGGCTAGCAATGAGCAGTTCTTC. This encodes CASSLNRASNEQFF.

This rearrangement joins TRBV9 to TRBJ2-7; 11 nucleotides match TRBD2. The CDR3 contains 15 residues. Germline CDR1 SGDLS, CDR2 YYNGEE. V lost 3 bases and J lost 3; bases outside the gene matches: 5. The CDR3 bases are TGTGCCAGCAGCGCCGGTAGCGGGAGGGACTACGAGCAGTACTTC. Amino acids: CASSAGSGRDYEQYF.

J is TRBJ1-5 and V is TRBV4-2, with D possibly being TRBD1 (6 bases). In germline, CDR1 is LGHNA, CDR2 YNFKEQ. The CDR3 runs 14 residues. Between the trimmed V and J ends, which lost 4 bases and 6 bases, there was a span of 13 bases. In nucleotides, the CDR3 is TGTGCCAGCAGCCTGGTGGAAGGGGGTCAGCCCCAGCATTTT. It is translated as CASSLVEGGQPQHF.

The chain is built from TRBV5-6 and TRBJ2-2, with a weak D call TRBD2 (6 bases). Trimming cost V 1 base and J 4 bases, with 14 bases left between them. This CDR3 region has 16 residues. CDR1 is SGHDT and CDR2 is YYEEEE in the germline V gene. This CDR3 is CASSLLERESTGELFF. The CDR3 DNA is TGTGCCAGCAGCTTGTTGGAACGGGAGAGCACCGGGGAGCTGTTTTTT. The variable domain in full, with the rest retrieved from reference TRBV5-6 and TRBJ2-2, is DAGVTQSPTHLIKTRGQQVTLRCSPKSGHDTVSWYQQALGQGPQFIFQYYEEEERQRGNFPDRFSGHQFPNYSSELNVNALLLGDSALYLCASSLLERESTGELFFGEGSRLTVL.

The chain carries TRBV25-1 and TRBJ1-2; unclear D gene. Germline loops: CDR1 MGHDK, CDR2 SYGVNS. CDR3 length: 14 amino acids. Trimming removed 7 bases at V and 2 bases at J, with 14 bases between. CDR3 amino acids: CASKDDHWNYGYTF. The CDR3 nucleotides are TGTGCCAGCAAGGATGACCATTGGAACTATGGCTACACCTTC.

The rearrangement joins TRBV2 to TRBJ2-5; 10 bases fit TRBD1. Germline V gives CDR1 SNHLY, CDR2 FYNNEI. Trimming cost V 6 bases and J 6 bases; bases outside gene matches: 10. This CDR3 spans 15 amino acids. CDR3 residues: CASSYMTGGGKTQYF. The CDR3 region has the DNA TGTGCCAGCAGCTACATGACAGGGGGCGGGAAGACCCAGTACTTC.

The chain carries TRBV30 and TRBJ2-7, with D possibly being TRBD2 (6 bases). Germline-derived CDR1 and CDR2 are GTSNPN and SVGIG (reference sequence). This CDR3 has 12 amino acids. Trimming took 2 bases from V and 6 from J, leaving 11 bases between them. As DNA, the CDR3 is TGTGCCTGGAGTCCGGGAGAGCTCGAGCAGTACTTC. Protein sequence: CAWSPGELEQYF. Drawing the rest from reference TRBV30 and TRBJ2-7, the complete variable domain is SQTIHQWPATLVQPVGSPLSLECTVEGTSNPNLYWYRQAAGRGLQLLFYSVGIGQISSEVPQNLSASRPQDRQFILSSKKLLLSDSGFYLCAWSPGELEQYFGPGTRLTVT.

This sequence joins TRBV2 and TRBJ2-2; possible D gene TRBD2, 5 bases. This CDR3 has 15 amino acids. V lost 5 bases and J lost 4, with 14 bases in between. CDR1 and CDR2 (germline): SNHLY, FYNNEI. The CDR3 loop is CASSSGKRSTGELFF. In nucleotides, the CDR3 is TGTGCCAGCAGTTCCGGGAAAAGGAGCACCGGGGAGCTGTTTTTT.

The genes are TRBV7-9 and TRBJ2-5, with D perhaps TRBD2 (6 bases). The CDR3 is 15 amino acids. Germline V CDR1 and CDR2: SEHNR, FQNEAQ (reference sequence). V lost 6 bases and J 3 bases, leaving 17 bases between the germline ends. The CDR3 loop reads CASRSGGSREETQYF. CDR3 coding DNA: TGTGCCAGCAGGTCCGGGGGATCGAGAGAAGAGACCCAGTACTTC. Combining the CDR3 with reference TRBV7-9 and TRBJ2-5 gives the whole variable domain DTGVSQNPRHKITKRGQNVTFRCDPISEHNRLYWYRQTLGQGPEFLTYFQNEAQLEKSRLLSDRFSAERPKGSFSTLEIQRTEQGDSAMYLCASRSGGSREETQYFGPGTRLLVL.